Included here is one T cell receptor (beta chain) sequence, with context. The trim removed 8 bases at V and 4 bases at J, leaving 7 bases unmatched. This CDR3 is built from 14 residues. Per the germline V gene, CDR1 is MDHEN and CDR2 is SYDVKM. The assay was immunoSEQ multiplex PCR, and TCRdb's table has in-frame clones only and misses some. Of roughly 160,000 clones listed, roughly 94% are singletons. These data are taken from a study of control samples from healthy donors and cancer patients. This TCR derives from a man aged 55 to 70 with colorectal cancer. V is TRBV28 and J is TRBJ1-2; 10 nucleotides match TRBD1. The sequenced sample was PBMCs. Here the CDR3 reads CASERGDRGYGYTF. The CDR3 region has the DNA TGTGCCAGCGAGCGAGGGGACAGGGGCTATGGCTACACCTTC.